Following are 10 T cell receptor beta chains from one sample sequenced in a study of blood T cell repertoires in COVID-19. The method was immunoSEQ multiplex PCR; TCRdb's version includes in-frame clones alone and lacks a portion of them. The sample has 300,000 to 400,000 clones, around 87% seen once. Sequencing used PBMCs or T cells enriched from blood (not recorded which). The source of these receptors is a woman aged 30 to 39 with acute COVID-19.

The chain couples TRBV9 to TRBJ1-2; TRBD1 matches at 7 bases. V shed 3 bases and J 2 bases; nucleotides not matched to a gene: 4. Germline values: CDR1 SGDLS, CDR2 YYNGEE. This CDR3 spans 14 amino acids. CDR3 sequence (DNA): TGTGCCAGCAGCGAGGGGGCCATCAACTATGGCTACACCTTC. Encoded protein: CASSEGAINYGYTF.

The chain links TRBV2 to TRBJ1-1, with D possibly being TRBD1 (6 bases). The V end was cut by 2 bases, the J end by 6 bases, with 10 bases between. From germline, CDR1 is SNHLY and CDR2 FYNNEI. This CDR3 spans 13 amino acids. DNA of the CDR3: TGTGCCAGCAGTGAAAGACAGGTTGCTGAAGCTTTCTTT. This encodes CASSERQVAEAFF. Using reference TRBV2 and TRBJ1-1 for the parts outside the CDR3, the full variable domain is EPEVTQTPSHQVTQMGQEVILRCVPISNHLYFYWYRQILGQKVEFLVSFYNNEISEKSEIFDDQFSVERPDGSNFTLKIRSTKLEDSAMYFCASSERQVAEAFFGQGTRLTVV.

Details on this clone: The sample carries other DNA sequences with the same CDR3. The V call is TRBV3-1 (or the pseudogene TRBV3-2), the J call TRBJ1-5; D gene unclear. V was cut by 3 bases and J by 2 bases, with 5 bases left in between. This CDR3 comprises 13 residues. CDR1 is LGHDT and CDR2 is YNNKEL in the germline V gene (reference sequence). CDR3 loop: CASSHGGNQPQHF. The CDR3 nucleotides read TGTGCCAGCAGCCACGGTGGCAATCAGCCCCAGCATTTT.

The chain has TRBV19 and TRBJ2-3; 10 bases align to TRBD2. This CDR3 contains 19 residues. V lost 0 bases and J lost 6; bases outside the gene matches: 15. Germline V gives CDR1 LNHDA, CDR2 SQIVND (reference sequence). CDR3 sequence: CASSIDSSGGAPLVDTQYF. CDR3 DNA sequence: TGTGCCAGTAGTATAGATTCGAGCGGGGGGGCGCCCCTTGTGGATACGCAGTATTTT. Full variable domain (missing parts from reference TRBV19 and TRBJ2-3): DGGITQSPKYLFRKEGQNVTLSCEQNLNHDAMYWYRQDPGQGLRLIYYSQIVNDFQKGDIAEGYSVSREKKESFPLTVTSAQKNPTAFYLCASSIDSSGGAPLVDTQYFGPGTRLTVL.

The chain combines TRBV30 with TRBJ2-3; 7 bases match TRBD1. Germline values: CDR1 GTSNPN, CDR2 SVGIG (reference sequence). The V segment lost 1 base and the J segment 4 bases; nucleotides outside the gene matches: 8. This CDR3 contains 15 residues. The CDR3 is CAWSGDSERPDTQYF. The CDR3 region has the DNA TGTGCCTGGAGTGGGGACAGTGAGCGACCAGATACGCAGTATTTT.

This chain joins TRBV27 and TRBJ2-7; the D gene is possibly TRBD1 (6 bases). Trimming cost V 8 bases and J 5 bases, with 16 bases left between them. The germline V gene has CDR1 MNHEY and CDR2 SMNVEV (reference sequence). This CDR3 has 13 amino acids. The chain's CDR3 is CASGQGLANEQYF. The CDR3 nucleotides are TGTGCCAGCGGGCAGGGGCTAGCCAACGAGCAGTACTTC.

The chain links TRBV10-3 to TRBJ1-1, with D possibly matching TRBD1 (5 bases). V lost 2 bases, J lost 1 base, and 11 bases lay in between. The CDR3 spans 15 residues. Germline lookup yields CDR1 ENHRY and CDR2 SYGVKD. The CDR3 nucleotides are TGTGCCATCAGTGAGGGTCAGGGTTCGAACACTGAAGCTTTCTTT. Encoded protein: CAISEGQGSNTEAFF.

This chain links TRBV2 with TRBJ1-6; the match to TRBD1 covers 8 bases. Trimming took 4 bases from V and 7 from J; bases not matched to a gene: 6. In germline, CDR1 is SNHLY, CDR2 FYNNEI. The CDR3 totals 15 residues. This CDR3 is CASSVPGTGNSPLHF. In nucleotides, the CDR3 is TGTGCCAGCAGTGTCCCCGGGACAGGCAATTCACCCCTCCACTTT.

This clone was seen just once. The same CDR3 is also encoded by other DNA sequences in this sample. The rearrangement uses TRBV6-5 and TRBJ1-5; D perhaps matches TRBD1 (5 bases). The CDR3 totals 14 residues. Trimming stripped 2 bases from V and 2 bases from J, with 7 bases between. Germline loops: CDR1 MNHEY, CDR2 SVGAGI. This chain's CDR3 is CASSYGAGNQPQHF. The CDR3 DNA sequence: TGTGCCAGCAGTTACGGGGCAGGCAATCAGCCCCAGCATTTT.

This clone has only one observation. The rearrangement joins TRBV2 to TRBJ1-5, with 11 bases fitting TRBD1. V lost 4 bases to trimming and J lost 3 bases; unmatched junction nucleotides: 2. Per germline, CDR1 SNHLY and CDR2 FYNNEI. The CDR3 has 15 residues. CDR3 amino acids: CASSGTGGFNQPQHF. CDR3 bases: TGTGCCAGCAGTGGGACAGGGGGCTTCAATCAGCCCCAGCATTTT.